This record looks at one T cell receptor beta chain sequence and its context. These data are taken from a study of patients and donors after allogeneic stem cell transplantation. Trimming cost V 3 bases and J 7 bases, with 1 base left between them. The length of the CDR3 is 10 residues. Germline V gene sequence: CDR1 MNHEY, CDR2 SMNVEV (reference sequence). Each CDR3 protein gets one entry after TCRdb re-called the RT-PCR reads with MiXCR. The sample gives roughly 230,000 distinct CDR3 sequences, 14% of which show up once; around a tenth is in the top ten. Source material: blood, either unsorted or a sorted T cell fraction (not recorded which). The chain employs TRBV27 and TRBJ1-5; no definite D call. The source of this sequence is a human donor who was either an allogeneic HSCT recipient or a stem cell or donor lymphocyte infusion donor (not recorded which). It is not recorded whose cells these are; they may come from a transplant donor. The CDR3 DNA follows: TGTGCCAGCAGTTTGCAGCCCCAGCATTTT. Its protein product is CASSLQPQHF.